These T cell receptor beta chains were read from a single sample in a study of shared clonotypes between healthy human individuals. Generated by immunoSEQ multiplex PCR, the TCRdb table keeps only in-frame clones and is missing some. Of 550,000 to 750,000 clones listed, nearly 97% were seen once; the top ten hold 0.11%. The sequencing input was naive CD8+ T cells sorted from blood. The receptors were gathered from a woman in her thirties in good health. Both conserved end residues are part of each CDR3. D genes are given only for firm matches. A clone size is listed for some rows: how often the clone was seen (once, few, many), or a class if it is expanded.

CDR3 protein: CASSVAASGGYTGELFF; CDR3 DNA: TGTGCCAGCAGCGTAGCTGCGAGCGGGGGCTACACCGGGGAGCTGTTTTTT; D gene: TRBD2; clone size: .; J gene: TRBJ2-2; V gene: TRBV9
CDR3 protein: CASSRLNTGELFF; CDR3 DNA: TGTGCCAGCAGTAGGTTGAACACCGGGGAGCTGTTTTTT; D gene: .; clone size: few; J gene: TRBJ2-2; V gene: TRBV27
CDR3 protein: CACLRLAYGYTF; CDR3 DNA: TGTGCCTGTCTTAGATTGGCCTATGGCTACACCTTC; D gene: .; clone size: .; J gene: TRBJ1-2; V gene: TRBV30
CDR3 protein: CASTPATGGFYGYTF; CDR3 DNA: TGTGCCAGCACGCCGGCGACAGGGGGATTCTATGGCTACACCTTC; D gene: TRBD1; clone size: .; J gene: TRBJ1-2; V gene: TRBV13
CDR3 protein: CASSYDGTGNTIYF; CDR3 DNA: TGTGCCAGCAGTTACGACGGAACTGGAAACACCATATATTTT; D gene: .; clone size: .; J gene: TRBJ1-3; V gene: TRBV6-6
CDR3 protein: CASSGGLGEQYF; CDR3 DNA: TGTGCCAGCAGCGGGGGGCTTGGCGAGCAGTACTTC; D gene: .; clone size: .; J gene: TRBJ2-7; V gene: TRBV9
CDR3 protein: CASSSKYPHGFYEQYF; CDR3 DNA: TGTGCCAGCAGTTCAAAATACCCGCACGGTTTCTACGAGCAGTACTTC; D gene: .; clone size: .; J gene: TRBJ2-7; V gene: TRBV11-3
CDR3 protein: CASRSPGDERDTDTQYF; CDR3 DNA: TGTGCCAGCAGGTCTCCAGGGGACGAGCGGGACACAGATACGCAGTATTTT; D gene: .; clone size: .; J gene: TRBJ2-3; V gene: TRBV21-1
CDR3 protein: CAWSLHSGTGFYEQYF; CDR3 DNA: TGTGCCTGGAGTCTCCATTCCGGGACAGGGTTCTACGAGCAGTACTTC; D gene: TRBD1; clone size: .; J gene: TRBJ2-7; V gene: TRBV30
CDR3 protein: CASSGHPDGREAFF; CDR3 DNA: TGTGCCAGCAGCGGACACCCGGACGGGCGTGAAGCTTTCTTT; D gene: .; clone size: .; J gene: TRBJ1-1; V gene: TRBV9
CDR3 protein: CAISTGVTEAFF; CDR3 DNA: TGTGCCATAAGCACAGGGGTCACTGAAGCTTTCTTT; D gene: TRBD1; clone size: .; J gene: TRBJ1-1; V gene: TRBV13
CDR3 protein: CASSAGGSGNEQYF; CDR3 DNA: TGTGCCAGCAGTGCGGGGGGCTCAGGGAACGAGCAGTACTTC; D gene: TRBD2; clone size: .; J gene: TRBJ2-7; V gene: TRBV28
CDR3 protein: CASSSGRAYEQYF; CDR3 DNA: TGTGCCAGTAGTAGCGGGAGGGCCTACGAGCAGTACTTC; D gene: TRBD2; clone size: .; J gene: TRBJ2-7; V gene: TRBV19
CDR3 protein: CASSYRTGPTGELFF; CDR3 DNA: TGTGCCAGCAGCTACCGTACAGGGCCCACCGGGGAGCTGTTTTTT; D gene: .; clone size: .; J gene: TRBJ2-2; V gene: TRBV28
CDR3 protein: CSVEDGSGEVYNEQFF; CDR3 DNA: TGCAGCGTTGAAGATGGAAGCGGGGAGGTGTACAATGAGCAGTTCTTC; D gene: TRBD2; clone size: .; J gene: TRBJ2-1; V gene: TRBV29-1
CDR3 protein: CASSLPARTGHYGYTF; CDR3 DNA: TGTGCCAGCAGTTTGCCTGCTAGGACAGGGCACTATGGCTACACCTTC; D gene: TRBD1; clone size: .; J gene: TRBJ1-2; V gene: TRBV27
CDR3 protein: CASSPGTSGRADRDEQFF; CDR3 DNA: TGTGCCAGCAGCCCCGGGACTAGCGGGAGGGCCGATAGGGATGAGCAGTTCTTC; D gene: TRBD2; clone size: .; J gene: TRBJ2-1; V gene: TRBV7-3
CDR3 protein: CASSFLWTSGSNEQFF; CDR3 DNA: TGTGCCAGCAGTTTCCTGTGGACTAGCGGGAGCAATGAGCAGTTCTTC; D gene: TRBD2; clone size: once; J gene: TRBJ2-1; V gene: TRBV28
CDR3 protein: CASSIALAGMGLLGEQYF; CDR3 DNA: TGTGCCAGTAGTATCGCTCTAGCGGGAATGGGGCTCCTAGGCGAGCAGTACTTC; D gene: TRBD2; clone size: .; J gene: TRBJ2-7; V gene: TRBV19
CDR3 protein: CASSLELASSYEQYF; CDR3 DNA: TGTGCCAGCAGCTTGGAACTAGCGTCTTCCTACGAGCAGTACTTC; D gene: TRBD2; clone size: .; J gene: TRBJ2-7; V gene: TRBV5-6
CDR3 protein: CASSTGPGVRYSNQPQHF; CDR3 DNA: TGTGCCAGTAGTACTGGCCCGGGGGTTCGGTATAGCAATCAGCCCCAGCATTTT; D gene: .; clone size: .; J gene: TRBJ1-5; V gene: TRBV19
CDR3 protein: CASSVGSGQETQYF; CDR3 DNA: TGTGCCAGCAGCGTAGGTAGCGGCCAAGAGACCCAGTACTTC; D gene: .; clone size: .; J gene: TRBJ2-5; V gene: TRBV9
CDR3 protein: CASSSSRAENPEAFF; CDR3 DNA: TGCGCCAGCAGCTCAAGTCGGGCTGAGAACCCTGAAGCTTTCTTT; D gene: .; clone size: once; J gene: TRBJ1-1; V gene: TRBV4-1
CDR3 protein: CASSLGLGSYEQYF; CDR3 DNA: TGTGCCAGCAGCTTGGGGCTTGGGTCCTACGAGCAGTACTTC; D gene: .; clone size: .; J gene: TRBJ2-7; V gene: TRBV7-8
CDR3 protein: CASSNPHLREFSGANVLTF; CDR3 DNA: TGTGCCAGTAGTAACCCCCATCTGAGGGAATTCTCTGGGGCCAACGTCCTGACTTTC; D gene: .; clone size: .; J gene: TRBJ2-6; V gene: TRBV19
CDR3 protein: CASSSTLVGGADTQYF; CDR3 DNA: TGTGCCAGCAGCTCTACTCTAGTGGGGGGTGCTGATACGCAGTATTTT; D gene: .; clone size: .; J gene: TRBJ2-3; V gene: TRBV7-6
CDR3 protein: CASSSRGTLFNYGYTF; CDR3 DNA: TGTGCCAGCAGTTCCAGGGGCACCCTGTTTAACTATGGCTACACCTTC; D gene: .; clone size: .; J gene: TRBJ1-2; V gene: TRBV28
CDR3 protein: CASRREGHGYTF; CDR3 DNA: TGTGCCAGCAGACGGGAGGGGCATGGCTACACCTTC; D gene: .; clone size: .; J gene: TRBJ1-2; V gene: TRBV27
CDR3 protein: CASSRALGRYEQYF; CDR3 DNA: TGTGCCAGTAGCAGGGCCCTCGGGAGGTACGAGCAGTACTTC; D gene: TRBD2; clone size: .; J gene: TRBJ2-7; V gene: TRBV19
CDR3 protein: CASSPIDRAIEAFF; CDR3 DNA: TGTGCCAGCTCACCCATAGACAGGGCGATTGAAGCTTTCTTT; D gene: TRBD1; clone size: .; J gene: TRBJ1-1; V gene: TRBV18
CDR3 protein: CASSTDKGAEQFF; CDR3 DNA: TGTGCCAGCAGCACGGATAAGGGGGCTGAGCAGTTCTTC; D gene: TRBD1; clone size: .; J gene: TRBJ2-1; V gene: TRBV6-1
CDR3 protein: CASSLRQGTNEKLFF; CDR3 DNA: TGTGCCAGCAGCCTAAGACAGGGGACTAATGAAAAACTGTTTTTT; D gene: TRBD1; clone size: .; J gene: TRBJ1-4; V gene: TRBV5-4
CDR3 protein: CARSLRDKRSEQYF; CDR3 DNA: TGTGCCAGAAGCCTCCGGGACAAAAGAAGCGAGCAGTACTTC; D gene: .; clone size: .; J gene: TRBJ2-7; V gene: TRBV5-3
CDR3 protein: CASSWVFSGTGELFF; CDR3 DNA: TGTGCCAGCAGTTGGGTATTTAGCGGCACCGGGGAGCTGTTTTTT; D gene: .; clone size: .; J gene: TRBJ2-2; V gene: TRBV28
CDR3 protein: CASSIAGAGNQPQHF; CDR3 DNA: TGTGCCAGTAGTATCGCAGGGGCAGGCAATCAGCCCCAGCATTTT; D gene: .; clone size: once; J gene: TRBJ1-5; V gene: TRBV19
CDR3 protein: CASTQRGGPFYGYTF; CDR3 DNA: TGTGCCAGCACCCAGCGCGGGGGGCCCTTCTATGGCTACACCTTC; D gene: .; clone size: .; J gene: TRBJ1-2; V gene: TRBV28
CDR3 protein: CASSFAGDNEQFF; CDR3 DNA: TGTGCCAGCAGCTTTGCCGGGGACAATGAGCAGTTCTTC; D gene: .; clone size: .; J gene: TRBJ2-1; V gene: TRBV7-9
CDR3 protein: CATSREGAGVADQPQHF; CDR3 DNA: TGTGCCACCAGCAGAGAGGGGGCAGGAGTTGCCGATCAGCCCCAGCATTTT; D gene: .; clone size: .; J gene: TRBJ1-5; V gene: TRBV15
CDR3 protein: CASRAGTENTGELFF; CDR3 DNA: TGTGCCAGCAGAGCGGGGACCGAGAACACCGGGGAGCTGTTTTTT; D gene: TRBD2; clone size: .; J gene: TRBJ2-2; V gene: TRBV4-2
CDR3 protein: CASSLVISGTYEQYF; CDR3 DNA: TGTGCCAGCAGTTTAGTAATTAGCGGGACCTACGAGCAGTACTTC; D gene: TRBD2; clone size: .; J gene: TRBJ2-7; V gene: TRBV27
CDR3 protein: CASQWAQGAYEQYF; CDR3 DNA: TGCGCCAGCCAATGGGCGCAGGGAGCCTACGAGCAGTACTTC; D gene: .; clone size: .; J gene: TRBJ2-7; V gene: TRBV5-1
CDR3 protein: CASSPAGFYNEQFF; CDR3 DNA: TGTGCCAGCAGCCCCGCGGGGTTCTACAATGAGCAGTTCTTC; D gene: .; clone size: .; J gene: TRBJ2-1; V gene: TRBV7-9
CDR3 protein: CASSRGQAGAEAFF; CDR3 DNA: TGCGCCAGCAGCCGAGGGCAGGCAGGCGCTGAAGCTTTCTTT; D gene: .; clone size: .; J gene: TRBJ1-1; V gene: TRBV4-3